The T cell receptor beta chain described here comes from a study of blood T cell repertoires in COVID-19. Turning to the study itself: COVID-19 samples, acute and convalescent, were from the United States, Italy and Spain. Nucleic acid was either cDNA or gDNA, and it came from T cells, B-cell-depleted T cells, or PBMCs.

This clone was detected once. The CDR3 sequence is 14 residues long. CDR1 is SGDLS, CDR2 YYNGEE, per germline. The germline V and J ends were trimmed by 4 bases and 2 bases, with 10 bases remaining between them. Methods used by the authors: Amplifying reference gene primers gave estimates of nucleated cell counts. Data came from immunoSEQ multiplex PCR; TCRdb stores just in-frame clones and leaves some out. V, J and clone size were drawn from that table, and D and trimming were deduced from the DNA. The repertoire holds around 180,000 clones, about 86% seen once, with less than 25% in the top ten. The chain links TRBV9 to TRBJ1-5; D is perhaps TRBD1 (5 bases). Material for sequencing was peripheral blood. This receptor was obtained from a man in his 70s with active or convalescent COVID-19. In DNA form, the CDR3 reads TGTGCCAGCAGCCGGACAAGCGGCAATCAGCCCCAGCATTTT. Translated: CASSRTSGNQPQHF.